A selection of T cell receptor beta chains follows, all from one sample in a study of T cells in localized non-small cell lung cancer. Data came from immunoSEQ multiplex PCR; TCRdb stores just in-frame clones and leaves some out. The data show more than 40,000 clones, with around 86% seen just once and 2.5% held by the top ten. Sequencing used PBMCs, obtained before any cancer treatment. The source of these receptors is a man between 40 and 70 years old with stage II lung adenocarcinoma. The CDR3 runs from the conserved cysteine through the conserved F or W. The D gene is left open where the match is weak. Only some rows state a clone size, as once, few, many or a class for expanded clones.

>TRBV5-4|-|TRBD1|13|TRBJ2-1
TGTGCCAGCACCTTAGAACAGGGGGATGAGCAGTTCTTC
CASTLEQGDEQFF
>TRBV11-1|-|-|15|TRBJ2-3
TGTGCCAGCAGCCTACCGGAGGGGCCCACAGATACGCAGTATTTT
CASSLPEGPTDTQYF
>TRBV6-1|-|TRBD1|15|TRBJ1-1
TGTGCCAGCAGGGACAGGAGGGGAGGTGACACTGAAGCTTTCTTT
CASRDRRGGDTEAFF
>TRBV6-1|-|-|12|TRBJ1-4
TGTGCCAGCAGTGAAAGAGGAGAAAAACTGTTTTTT
CASSERGEKLFF
>TRBV5-1|-|TRBD1|15|TRBJ2-5
TGCGCCAGCAGCTTCGGGACAGCCCTTCAAGAGACCCAGTACTTC
CASSFGTALQETQYF
>TRBV7-9|-|-|14|TRBJ2-5
TGTGCCAGCAGCCCTCACAGGGATCGAGAGACCCAGTACTTC
CASSPHRDRETQYF
>TRBV4-1|-|TRBD2|20|TRBJ2-3
TGCGCCAGCAGCCCACTAATCCCGCGACTAGCGGTTACTCTCACAGATACGCAGTATTTT
CASSPLIPRLAVTLTDTQYF
>TRBV12-5|-|TRBD1|14|TRBJ1-2
TGTGCTAGTGGTGCCTCAGGGGGAAACTATGGCTACACCTTC
CASGASGGNYGYTF
>TRBV5-5|-|-|13|TRBJ1-1
TGTGCCAGCAGCTTGTCTCCTCATGCGGAAGCTTTCTTT
CASSLSPHAEAFF
>TRBV19|-|-|15|TRBJ2-4
TGTGCCACCAAAGGGGGTTTCGGGACCGAAAACATTCAGTACTTC
CATKGGFGTENIQYF
>TRBV15|-|TRBD1|12|TRBJ1-2
TGTGCCACCGCTGGGGACAGGGATGGCTACACCTTC
CATAGDRDGYTF
>TRBV19|-|-|14|TRBJ1-5
TGTGCCAGTACCCACGACGCGAGCGGTCAGCCCCAGCATTTT
CASTHDASGQPQHF
>TRBV7-9|once|TRBD2|14|TRBJ2-1
TGTGCCAGCAGCTTAACTAGCGGGGACAATGAGCAGTTCTTC
CASSLTSGDNEQFF
>TRBV30|once|-|13|TRBJ1-1
TGTGCCCGCTCGGGAGGGGCCTACACTGAAGCTTTCTTT
CARSGGAYTEAFF
>TRBV9|-|TRBD1|16|TRBJ1-1
TGTGCCAGCAGCGTAGCTACGACAGGGTTTGACACTGAAGCTTTCTTT
CASSVATTGFDTEAFF
>TRBV18|once|-|15|TRBJ1-1
TGTGCCAGCTCACCACCTTCAGGGGAGAACACTGAAGCTTTCTTT
CASSPPSGENTEAFF
>TRBV19|-|-|14|TRBJ2-5
TGTGCCAGTAGTATAACGTCCGGGGCTGGGGCCCAGTACTTC
CASSITSGAGAQYF
>TRBV2|once|-|12|TRBJ2-3
TGTGCCAGCAGGGCGTATGAGGATACGCAGTATTTT
CASRAYEDTQYF